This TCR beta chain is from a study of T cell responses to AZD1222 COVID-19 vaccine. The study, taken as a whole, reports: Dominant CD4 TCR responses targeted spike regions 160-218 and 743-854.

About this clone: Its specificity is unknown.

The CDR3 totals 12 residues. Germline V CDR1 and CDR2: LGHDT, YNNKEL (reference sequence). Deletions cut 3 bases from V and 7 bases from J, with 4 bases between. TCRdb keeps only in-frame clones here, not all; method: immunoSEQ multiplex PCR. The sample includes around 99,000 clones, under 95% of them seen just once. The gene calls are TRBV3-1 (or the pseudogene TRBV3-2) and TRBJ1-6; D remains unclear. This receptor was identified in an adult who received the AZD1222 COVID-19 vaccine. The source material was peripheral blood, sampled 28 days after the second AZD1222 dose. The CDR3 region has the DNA TGTGCCAGCAGCCATCGGAATTCACCCCTCCACTTT. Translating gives CASSHRNSPLHF.